This T cell receptor (beta chain) is from a study of early T cells in non-severe SARS-CoV-2 infection. About the research overall: Unsorted whole-blood RNA was sequenced in bulk, leaving chains unpaired. Study-level results: The matching step, a VDJdb search, favored anti-spike CD8 responses and missed private and CD4 specificities.

On this clonotype: Its antigen is undetermined.

V shed 7 bases and J shed 5 bases, with 11 bases lying between them. The CDR3 is made up of 11 amino acids. In germline, CDR1 is DFQATT, CDR2 SNEGSKA (reference sequence). Individual cDNA molecules each received unique molecular identifiers attached to them. One entry per CDR3 protein results from TCRdb running MiXCR on the 5' RACE reads. This sample has 45,000 to 55,000 distinct CDR3 sequences; around 10% occur once, and the top ten carry about a tenth. The chain employs TRBV20-1 and TRBJ1-1; no reliable D call. Sequencing was carried out using whole blood. The sequence was obtained from an adult who was a healthcare worker with PCR-confirmed SARS-CoV-2 infection or an uninfected control (not recorded which). CDR3 sequence: CSVIPRTEAFF. CDR3 in DNA: TGCAGTGTGATCCCCCGGACTGAAGCTTTCTTT.